This TCR beta chain was sequenced during a study of blood T cell repertoires in COVID-19. Whole-study context: From T cells, B-cell-depleted T cells, or PBMCs came the material, which was cDNA or gDNA.

Trimming cost V 3 bases and J 2 bases; bases outside gene matches: 9. The CDR3 has 15 residues. Germline V lookup: CDR1 DFQATT, CDR2 SNEGSKA (reference sequence). In the original processing: Amplification of reference gene primers was used by the study to estimate nucleated cell counts. The repertoire was sequenced with immunoSEQ multiplex PCR; TCRdb's copy has only in-frame clones and lacks some. The D gene and trimming were derived from the DNA, and the V and J assignments and clone size from that table. The sample shows 35,000 to 40,000 clones, roughly 78% of them seen only once. The sequenced sample was peripheral blood. This receptor was identified in a man at least 80 years old with active or convalescent COVID-19. The chain has TRBV20-1 and TRBJ2-5, with 7 bases lining up with TRBD2. CDR3 in DNA: TGCAGTGCTAGTCCCCTGGGAGGGGCGCAAGAGACCCAGTACTTC. This sequence encodes CSASPLGGAQETQYF.